The subject of this entry is one T cell receptor (beta chain). There are 13 residues in the CDR3. Trimming stripped 4 bases from V and 4 bases from J, with 10 bases between. Germline V CDR1 and CDR2: LGHDT, YNNKEL (reference sequence). The assay was immunoSEQ multiplex PCR, and TCRdb's table has in-frame clones only and misses some. The sample records some 120,000 clones, around 90% being singletons. These data originate in a study of blood T cell repertoires in COVID-19. Sample: peripheral blood. The TCR comes from a human donor in a cohort sampled during active COVID-19. V is TRBV3-1 (or the pseudogene TRBV3-2) and J is TRBJ1-2; no definite D call. CDR3 sequence (DNA): TGTGCCAGCAGCCCGCGTCGTAGCTATGGCTACACCTTC. This codes for CASSPRRSYGYTF.